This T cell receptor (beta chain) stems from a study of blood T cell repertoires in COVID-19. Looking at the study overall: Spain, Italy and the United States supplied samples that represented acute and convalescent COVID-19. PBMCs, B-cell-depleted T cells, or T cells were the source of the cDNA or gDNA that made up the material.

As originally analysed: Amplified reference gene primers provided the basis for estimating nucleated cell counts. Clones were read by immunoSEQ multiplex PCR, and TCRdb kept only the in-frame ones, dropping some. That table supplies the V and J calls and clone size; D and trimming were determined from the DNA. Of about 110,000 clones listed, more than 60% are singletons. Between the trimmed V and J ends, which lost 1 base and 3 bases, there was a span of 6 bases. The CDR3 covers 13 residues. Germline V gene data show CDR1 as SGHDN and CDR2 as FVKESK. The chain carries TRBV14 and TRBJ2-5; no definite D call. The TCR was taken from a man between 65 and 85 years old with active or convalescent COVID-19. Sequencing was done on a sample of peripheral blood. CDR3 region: CASSQVSEETQYF. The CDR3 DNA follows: TGTGCCAGCAGCCAAGTTTCCGAAGAGACCCAGTACTTC.